These 12 T cell receptor beta chains came from one sample sequenced in a study of CD8 T cells in ankylosing spondylitis. A single record per CDR3 protein comes from TCRdb applying MiXCR to the 5' RACE reads. The data hold roughly 230,000 distinct CDR3 sequences, with 15% to 20% observed a single time. Material: blood, either unsorted or a sorted T cell fraction (not recorded which). Every receptor here comes from a male donor with ankylosing spondylitis or in good health (not recorded which).

This clonotype showed up many times. Here the CDR3 DNA reads TGTGCCAGCAGCTTTCCTAGCGGCCAAGAGACCCAGTACTTC. Its translation is CASSFPSGQETQYF. The chain uses TRBV7-9 and TRBJ2-5; 7 bases match TRBD2. This CDR3 has 14 residues. Germline trimming cut 3 bases from V and 1 base from J; bases unmatched to any gene: 2. Germline V gene sequence: CDR1 SEHNR, CDR2 FQNEAQ (reference sequence).

This clonotype occurred many times. V gene TRBV29-1 combines with J gene TRBJ2-5; 9 positions agree with TRBD1. Germline loops: CDR1 SQVTM, CDR2 ANQGSEA. There are 13 residues in the CDR3. After removal of 5 bases from V and 5 bases from J, the junction contained 6 bases not matched to a gene. The chain's CDR3 is CSVWTGVGETQYF. In DNA form, the CDR3 reads TGCAGCGTTTGGACAGGGGTTGGGGAGACCCAGTACTTC.

This sequence joins TRBV2 and TRBJ1-5, with D perhaps matching TRBD1 (5 bases). V lost 4 bases and J 0 bases, leaving 10 bases between the germline ends. The CDR3 length is 15 residues. Germline CDR1 reads SNHLY; CDR2 reads FYNNEI. The CDR3 DNA follows: TGTGCCAGCAGTGCCGGCAGGGCTAGCAATCAGCCCCAGCATTTT. This gives the protein CASSAGRASNQPQHF.

Only a few counts were recorded for this clonotype. The chain combines TRBV4-1 with TRBJ2-1; 8 nucleotides match TRBD2. Germline values: CDR1 MGHRA, CDR2 YSYEKL. The CDR3 consists of 11 residues. Trimming removed 10 bases from V and 10 bases from J; junction bases left unmatched: 6. The CDR3 reads CATSPGGEQFF. In DNA, the CDR3 is TGCGCCACTTCCCCGGGGGGGGAGCAGTTCTTC.

This clonotype occurred many times. Written as DNA, the CDR3 is TGCGCCAGCAGTGGTAGGACTAGCGGGAGTGACGAGCAGTACTTC. This gives the protein CASSGRTSGSDEQYF. The chain is built from TRBV10-2 and TRBJ2-7; TRBD2 matches 13 bases. With V trimmed by 4 bases and J by 5 bases, 5 bases remained unmatched. The CDR3 is made up of 15 amino acids. CDR1 WSHSY and CDR2 SAAADI come from the germline V gene.

This clonotype was counted only a few times. The chain couples TRBV4-1 to TRBJ2-7; 8 bases align to TRBD2. The CDR3 contains 15 residues. Trimming removed 5 bases from V and 2 bases from J; junction bases left unmatched: 8. Per the germline V gene, CDR1 is MGHRA and CDR2 is YSYEKL. This CDR3 reads CASSFHPGLAYEQYF. In DNA, the CDR3 is TGCGCCAGCAGCTTCCACCCGGGACTAGCCTACGAGCAGTACTTC.

Details on this clonotype: This may stem from a read error, because a much larger clone lies one nucleotide away. V usage is TRBV7-2 and J usage is TRBJ2-2; D ambiguous. CDR3 length: 15 amino acids. Trimming removed 4 bases from V and 5 bases from J, with 14 bases in between. Germline-derived CDR1 and CDR2 are SGHTA and FQGNSA. CDR3 in amino acids: CASSSLRASTGELFF. The CDR3 bases are TGTGCCAGCAGCTCCCTAAGGGCCTCTACCGGGGAGCTGTTTTTT.

This clonotype appeared a few times. This rearrangement joins TRBV6-2 or TRBV6-3 to TRBJ2-7, with D unclear. CDR1 and CDR2 (germline): MNHEY, SVGEGT. The CDR3 sequence is 12 residues long. V gave up 6 bases and J gave up 5 bases, with 11 bases separating them. CDR3 residues: CASSPRGHEQYF. In DNA, the CDR3 is TGTGCCAGCAGCCCGCGCGGCCACGAGCAGTACTTC.

The rearrangement links TRBV10-3 to TRBJ2-1; 8 bases agree with TRBD1. The CDR3 is 14 amino acids. Germline trimming cut 7 bases from V and 0 bases from J; bases unmatched to any gene: 2. Germline V CDR1 and CDR2: ENHRY, SYGVKD. CDR3 in DNA: TGTGCCATCACTGACAGGGGCTCCTACAATGAGCAGTTCTTC. Amino acid sequence: CAITDRGSYNEQFF.

This clonotype was detected only a few times. This chain links TRBV27 with TRBJ2-1, with TRBD2 matching over 12 bases. The V and J ends lost 3 bases and 7 bases, in that order; junction bases with no gene match: 4. The CDR3 is 15 residues long. Germline CDR1 is MNHEY and CDR2 is SMNVEV (reference sequence). CDR3 coding DNA: TGTGCCAGCAGTTTCCAAGGACTAGCGGGAAATGAGCAGTTCTTC. This codes for CASSFQGLAGNEQFF.

This clonotype occurred once. The chain recombines TRBV6-2 or TRBV6-3 with TRBJ1-5; 7 nucleotides align to TRBD1. CDR3 length: 14 amino acids. Germline CDR1 is MNHEY and CDR2 is SVGEGT. V gave up 3 bases and J gave up 7 bases; unmatched junction bases: 6. The CDR3 spells CASSYAGGSQPQHF. The CDR3 DNA reads as TGTGCCAGCAGTTATGCAGGGGGTTCCCAGCCCCAGCATTTT.

The rearrangement joins TRBV4-2 to TRBJ1-4, with D tentatively TRBD1 (5 bases). The CDR3 totals 15 residues. Germline V CDR1 and CDR2: LGHNA, YNFKEQ. Trimming took 0 bases from V and 5 from J, leaving 10 bases between them. This CDR3 is CASSQEGAVNEKLFF. The CDR3 DNA follows: TGTGCCAGCAGCCAAGAAGGGGCAGTAAATGAAAAACTGTTTTTT.